This T cell receptor beta chain is from a study of T-cell memory formation after mild COVID-19. TCRdb re-called the 5' RACE reads through MiXCR, storing one row per CDR3 protein. The repertoire consists of approximately 490,000 distinct CDR3 sequences, with about a fifth occurring once and the leading ten covering around 12%. Points from the study as a whole: The finding that pre-infection memory included some responding clones suggested that cross-reactive memory joined. Among clones contracting day 15 to 85, CD4/CD8 was balanced, whereas later expanders leaned CD4+. The CD4+ clones that contracted clustered mainly within CM and EM, and the CD8+ clones concentrated in EMRA. Still unconfirmed is whether the second-wave clones peaking on day 37 recognized SARS-CoV-2.

A remark on this clonotype: Its specificity is unknown.

Per germline, CDR1 MGHDK and CDR2 SYGVNS. V gave up 4 bases and J gave up 8 bases, with 8 bases separating them. The CDR3 is 11 residues long. Sequencing was carried out using PBMCs or a T cell subset sorted from them (not recorded which). This chain uses TRBV25-1 with TRBJ1-2; D gene ambiguous. This clonotype was obtained from an adult woman who had mild COVID-19 (a few samples of this study predate the infection). Cell type and time point are not known. The CDR3 sequence is CASSGLKGYTF. The CDR3 DNA reads as TGTGCCAGCAGTGGTTTGAAGGGCTACACCTTC.